This T cell receptor beta chain derives from a study of OX40 agonist ivuxolimab in advanced cancers. Germline V CDR1 and CDR2: SGHRS, YFSETQ. Trimming stripped 4 bases from V and 0 bases from J, with 11 bases between. This CDR3 comprises 15 residues. The method was immunoSEQ multiplex PCR; TCRdb's version includes in-frame clones alone and lacks a portion of them. The sample consists of fewer than 85,000 clones, about 78% of them appearing once. This material consisted of CD4+ or CD8+ T cells sorted from blood, taken in a trial of the OX40 agonist ivuxolimab. This chain connects TRBV5-1 to TRBJ2-1, with D possibly called TRBD1 or TRBD2 (6 bases each). The receptor's source is an adult with an advanced solid tumor such as melanoma, head and neck, liver or kidney cancer. The CDR3, as DNA: TGCGCCAGCAGCCCGGAGGGGGGCTCCTACAATGAGCAGTTCTTC. Protein product: CASSPEGGSYNEQFF.